This T cell receptor (beta chain) was captured by sequencing in a study of T cells in localized non-small cell lung cancer. Study-wide points: Higher blood T cell density tracked longer overall survival. Uninvolved adjacent lung showed higher T cell clonality than tumor. Tumor samples were not multi-region, leaving intratumor heterogeneity unexcluded. Researchers found a median about 53 of the top 100 tumor clones in adjacent lung.

Details on this clone: The antigen is undetermined.

Some clones are missing from TCRdb's copy, which holds only in-frame ones; the method was immunoSEQ multiplex PCR. Found here are tens of thousands of clones, 80% to 90% of them singletons; the top ten hold around an eighth. CDR3 length: 15 residues. V dropped 0 bases and J dropped 5 bases, with 14 bases sitting between them. Looked up from germline, CDR1 is SGDLS and CDR2 is YYNGEE. Sequenced here: peripheral blood, sampled before any cancer treatment. The TCR originated in a female donor aged 60 or older with stage I lung adenocarcinoma. The gene calls are TRBV9 and TRBJ2-5, with D tentatively TRBD1 or TRBD2 (7 bases each). The CDR3 protein is CASSVGLAGGETQYF. CDR3 nucleotide sequence: TGTGCCAGCAGCGTAGGACTAGCAGGGGGGGAGACCCAGTACTTC.